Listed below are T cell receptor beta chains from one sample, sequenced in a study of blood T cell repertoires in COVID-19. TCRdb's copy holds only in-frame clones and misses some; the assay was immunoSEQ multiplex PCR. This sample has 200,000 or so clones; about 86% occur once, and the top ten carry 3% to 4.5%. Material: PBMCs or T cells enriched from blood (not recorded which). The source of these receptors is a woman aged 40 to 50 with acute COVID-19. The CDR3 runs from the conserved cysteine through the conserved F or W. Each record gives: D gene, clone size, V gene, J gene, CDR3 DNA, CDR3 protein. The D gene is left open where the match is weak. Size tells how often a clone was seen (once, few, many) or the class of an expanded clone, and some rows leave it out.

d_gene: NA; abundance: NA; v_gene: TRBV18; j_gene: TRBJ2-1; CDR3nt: TGTGCCAGCTCACCCGGGATTAGCGTCTTTGAGCAGTTCTTC; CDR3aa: CASSPGISVFEQFF
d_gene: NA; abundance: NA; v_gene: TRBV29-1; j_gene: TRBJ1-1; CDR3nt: TGCAGCGTTGAGACAGGTCTGGGCACTGAAGCTTTCTTT; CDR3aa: CSVETGLGTEAFF
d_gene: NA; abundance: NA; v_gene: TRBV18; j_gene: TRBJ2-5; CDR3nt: TGTGCCAGCTCACCATCCCAGCAGGTGGAGACCCAGTACTTC; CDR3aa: CASSPSQQVETQYF
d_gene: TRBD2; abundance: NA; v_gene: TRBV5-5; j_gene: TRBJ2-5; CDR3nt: TGTGCCAGCAGCGGCGGACTAGCGGGAGGGGAGACCCAGTACTTC; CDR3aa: CASSGGLAGGETQYF
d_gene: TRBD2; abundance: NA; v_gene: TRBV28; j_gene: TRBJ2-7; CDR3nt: TGTGCCAGCAGTTTGGTGGGGACTAGCGGATACGAGCAGTACTTC; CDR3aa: CASSLVGTSGYEQYF
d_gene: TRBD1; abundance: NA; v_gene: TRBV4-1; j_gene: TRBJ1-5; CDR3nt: TGCGCCAGCAGCCACCCACCGGACAGGGAGAAGGTTCAGCCCCAGCATTTT; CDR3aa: CASSHPPDREKVQPQHF
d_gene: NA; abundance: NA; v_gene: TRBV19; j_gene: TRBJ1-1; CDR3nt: TGTGCCAGTAGTACGTCCCTAGGGGGGAACACTGAAGCTTTCTTT; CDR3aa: CASSTSLGGNTEAFF
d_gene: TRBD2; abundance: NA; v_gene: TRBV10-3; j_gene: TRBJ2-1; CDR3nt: TGTGCCATGTCCGGGACTAGCGGGACTTCCTACAATGAGCAGTTCTTC; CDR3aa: CAMSGTSGTSYNEQFF
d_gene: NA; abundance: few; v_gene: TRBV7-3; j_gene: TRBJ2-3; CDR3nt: TGTGCCAGCAGCTTAACGGGACTCAACACAGATACGCAGTATTTT; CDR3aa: CASSLTGLNTDTQYF
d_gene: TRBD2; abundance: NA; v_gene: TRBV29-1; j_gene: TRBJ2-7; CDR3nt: TGCAGCGTAGATTCCGGGACTAGCGGGAAACGAAGGGGGGCGTCCTACGAGCAGTACTTC; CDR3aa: CSVDSGTSGKRRGASYEQYF
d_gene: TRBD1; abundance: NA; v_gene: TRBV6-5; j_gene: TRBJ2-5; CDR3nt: TGTGCCAGCAGTTACTCGGGACAGCAAGAGACCCAGTACTTC; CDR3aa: CASSYSGQQETQYF
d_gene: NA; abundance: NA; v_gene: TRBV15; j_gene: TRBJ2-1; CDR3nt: TGTGCCACCAGCAGAGATCTAGACAGGCGCTACAATGAGCAGTTCTTC; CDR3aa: CATSRDLDRRYNEQFF
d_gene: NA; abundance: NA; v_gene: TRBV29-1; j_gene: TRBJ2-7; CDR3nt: TGCAGCGTGCTAGAGCCGGGCGAGCAGTACTTC; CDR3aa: CSVLEPGEQYF
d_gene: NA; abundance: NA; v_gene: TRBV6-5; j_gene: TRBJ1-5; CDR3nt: TGTGCCAGCACAAGGTTTTCGGGTGAGCCCCAGCATTTT; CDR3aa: CASTRFSGEPQHF
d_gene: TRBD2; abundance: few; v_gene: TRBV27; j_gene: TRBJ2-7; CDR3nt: TGTGCCAGCAGGGGACTAGCGGGAGGGGCCTACGAGCAGTACTTC; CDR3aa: CASRGLAGGAYEQYF
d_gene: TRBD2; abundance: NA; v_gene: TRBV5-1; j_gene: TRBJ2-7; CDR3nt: TGCGCCAGCAGAATAGCTAGCGGAACCTACGAGCAGTACTTC; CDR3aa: CASRIASGTYEQYF
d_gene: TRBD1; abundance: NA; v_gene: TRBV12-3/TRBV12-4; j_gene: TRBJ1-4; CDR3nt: TGTGCCAGCAGTTCCGGGACAGGGATGTTTTTT; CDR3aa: CASSSGTGMFF
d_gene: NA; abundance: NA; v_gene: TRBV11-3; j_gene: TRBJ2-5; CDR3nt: TGTGCCAGCAGCCCCGCTGGGGCGGGAAGGGAGACCCAGTACTTC; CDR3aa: CASSPAGAGRETQYF
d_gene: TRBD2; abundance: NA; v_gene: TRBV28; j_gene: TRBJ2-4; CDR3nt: TGTGCCAGCAGTTCGCTACTAGCGGGAGATCAGATTACGGGCAAAAACATTCAGTACTTC; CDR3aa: CASSSLLAGDQITGKNIQYF
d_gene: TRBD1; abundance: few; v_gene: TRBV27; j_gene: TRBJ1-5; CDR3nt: TGTGCCAGTCGTGGGACAGGGGTTTATCAGCCCCAGCATTTT; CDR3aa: CASRGTGVYQPQHF